The 27 T cell receptor beta chains in this list originate from one sample, sequenced in a study of shared clonotypes between healthy human individuals. TCRdb keeps only in-frame clones here, not all; method: immunoSEQ multiplex PCR. The sample contains around 200,000 clones, about 68% of which appear only once. Sequenced input: memory CD4+ T cells sorted from blood. Subset in this sample: CD45RA-negative fraction. These receptors all stem from a man aged 25 to 40 in good health.

The chain combines TRBV11-2 with TRBJ2-3, with D unclear. Trimming removed 1 base from V and 8 bases from J, with 4 bases in between. The CDR3 is 11 amino acids. Germline V gene sequence: CDR1 SGHAT, CDR2 FQNNGV. The CDR3 nucleotides read TGTGCCAGCAGCTTAGTGGGTACGCAGTATTTT. Translating gives CASSLVGTQYF. Full variable domain (outside the CDR3, taken from reference TRBV11-2 and TRBJ2-3): EAGVAQSPRYKIIEKRQSVAFWCNPISGHATLYWYQQILGQGPKLLIQFQNNGVVDDSQLPKDRFSAERLKGVDSTLKIQPAKLEDSAVYLCASSLVGTQYFGPGTRLTVL.

The chain employs TRBV18 and TRBJ1-1; 10 nucleotides match TRBD1. This CDR3 is built from 16 residues. The germline V gene has CDR1 KGHSH and CDR2 LQKENI. J gave up 1 base and V 4 bases, and 6 bases lay outside the gene matches. The CDR3 sequence: CASSRTGGSRNTEAFF. CDR3 nucleotides: TGTGCCAGCTCACGGACAGGGGGAAGTCGGAACACTGAAGCTTTCTTT. Drawing the rest from reference TRBV18 and TRBJ1-1, the complete variable domain is NAGVMQNPRHLVRRRGQEARLRCSPMKGHSHVYWYRQLPEEGLKFMVYLQKENIIDESGMPKERFSAEFPKEGPSILRIQQVVRGDSAAYFCASSRTGGSRNTEAFFGQGTRLTVV.

The chain employs TRBV13 and TRBJ2-5; 8 bases agree with TRBD2. The CDR3 has 15 residues. V lost 0 bases and J lost 5; bases outside the gene matches: 5. In germline, CDR1 is PRHDT, CDR2 FYEKMQ (reference sequence). The CDR3 is CASSLGGGVAETQYF. The CDR3 region has the DNA TGTGCCAGCAGCTTAGGCGGGGGGGTGGCGGAGACCCAGTACTTC.

This chain uses TRBV11-2 with TRBJ2-3; unclear D gene. The CDR3 runs to 12 residues. Germline CDR1 SGHAT, CDR2 FQNNGV. Trimming removed 4 bases from V and 3 bases from J, with 5 bases in between. The CDR3 bases are TGTGCCAGCAGCTCCAATACAGATACGCAGTATTTT. It encodes CASSSNTDTQYF.

This clone was recorded once. The CDR3 here is CASSLARSSYNEQFF. The CDR3 DNA is TGTGCCAGCAGCTTAGCGAGATCCTCCTACAATGAGCAGTTCTTC. The chain joins TRBV7-2 to TRBJ2-1; D call uncertain. The CDR3 totals 15 residues. V was shortened by 0 bases and J by 0 bases, with 6 bases between the two germline ends. From germline, CDR1 is SGHTA and CDR2 FQGNSA. The variable domain in full, completed from reference TRBV7-2 and TRBJ2-1, reads GAGVSQSPSNKVTEKGKDVELRCDPISGHTALYWYRQSLGQGLEFLIYFQGNSAPDKSGLPSDRFSAERTGGSVSTLTIQRTQQEDSAVYLCASSLARSSYNEQFFGPGTRLTVL.

The chain is built from TRBV9 and TRBJ2-7; D is possibly TRBD2 (6 bases). The CDR3 spans 15 residues. Trimming removed 4 bases from V and 3 bases from J, with 17 bases in between. Germline lookup yields CDR1 SGDLS and CDR2 YYNGEE. The CDR3 DNA follows: TGTGCCAGCAGCCCAGGCGGGGACTCCGACTACGAGCAGTACTTC. Encoded protein: CASSPGGDSDYEQYF.

This chain joins TRBV5-1 and TRBJ2-7, with 8 bases lining up with TRBD1. The CDR3 sequence is 14 residues long. V dropped 2 bases and J dropped 4; count of bases not matched to a gene: 5. Germline V gene sequence: CDR1 SGHRS, CDR2 YFSETQ. CDR3 sequence: CASSFSGGKYEQYF. In DNA, the CDR3 is TGCGCCAGCAGCTTTTCAGGGGGCAAGTACGAGCAGTACTTC.

The CDR3 reads CASSPAGTAYEQYF. The DNA of the CDR3 is TGTGCCAGCAGCCCCGCGGGGACAGCCTACGAGCAGTACTTC. This chain joins TRBV9 and TRBJ2-7, with a tentative D call TRBD1 (7 bases). Germline V lookup: CDR1 SGDLS, CDR2 YYNGEE. This CDR3 is 14 amino acids long. V lost 4 bases, J lost 2 bases, and 13 bases lay in between.

This clone was observed once. V usage is TRBV6-5 and J usage is TRBJ2-2, with 7 nucleotides matching TRBD2. V was pared by 3 bases and J by 1 base, with 5 bases of the junction left unmatched. The germline gives CDR1 MNHEY, CDR2 SVGAGI. CDR3 length equals 16 residues. CDR3 in amino acids: CASSYKASGNTGELFF. As DNA, the CDR3 is TGTGCCAGCAGTTATAAGGCTAGCGGGAACACCGGGGAGCTGTTTTTT.

V is TRBV19 and J is TRBJ2-3; D gene uncertain. Looked up from germline, CDR1 is LNHDA and CDR2 is SQIVND (reference sequence). The CDR3 is 14 residues long. Trimming removed 3 bases from V and 4 bases from J, with 11 bases in between. The CDR3 DNA is TGTGCCAGTAGTATCGATATTCTCTCAGATACGCAGTATTTT. Protein: CASSIDILSDTQYF.

The chain links TRBV10-1 to TRBJ2-3; D not certain. The CDR3 consists of 11 residues. CDR1 WNHNN and CDR2 SYGVQD come from the germline V gene (reference sequence). The V and J ends lost 3 bases and 5 bases respectively, with 3 bases between them. The CDR3 loop reads CASSDEDTQYF. The CDR3 bases are TGCGCCAGCAGTGATGAAGATACGCAGTATTTT.

V usage is TRBV5-1 and J usage is TRBJ1-2; 7 positions match TRBD1. The CDR3 covers 14 residues. V was pared by 3 bases and J by 3 bases, with 5 bases of the junction left unmatched. Germline CDR1 SGHRS, CDR2 YFSETQ. CDR3 DNA: TGCGCCAGCAGCTCCGGACAGGAGGACTATGGCTACACCTTC. This translates into CASSSGQEDYGYTF.

This clone was observed a few times. The rearrangement joins TRBV2 to TRBJ2-1, with D possibly being TRBD1 (6 bases). V shed 7 bases and J shed 15 bases, with 19 bases lying between them. CDR1 is SNHLY and CDR2 is FYNNEI in the germline V gene. This CDR3 contains 12 residues. The CDR3 DNA reads as TGTGCCAGCACGGCACAGGGTCTGTCCCCGTTCTTC. Protein sequence: CASTAQGLSPFF.

The V and J genes are TRBV25-1 and TRBJ2-7, with D maybe TRBD1 (8 bases). Germline lookup yields CDR1 MGHDK and CDR2 SYGVNS. This CDR3 region has 15 residues. V was cut by 6 bases and J by 3 bases, with 18 bases left in between. The CDR3: CASRDRAGAYYEQYF. CDR3 DNA: TGTGCCAGCAGGGACAGGGCGGGAGCGTACTACGAGCAGTACTTC.

The chain employs TRBV10-1 and TRBJ2-1; D ambiguous. V gave up 11 bases and J gave up 6 bases, with 11 bases separating them. CDR3 length: 11 amino acids. Germline lookup yields CDR1 WNHNN and CDR2 SYGVQD (reference sequence). In DNA, the CDR3 is TGCGCCTCCAAGGACGGCAATGAGCAGTTCTTC. It yields the protein CASKDGNEQFF.

This clone appeared a few times. Other DNA sequences in the sample encode the same CDR3. The J gene is TRBJ2-5, the V gene TRBV5-1; D might be TRBD1 or TRBD2, each matching 5 bases. Germline V gene sequence: CDR1 SGHRS, CDR2 YFSETQ. There are 13 residues in the CDR3. V lost 2 bases, J lost 3 bases, and 8 bases lay in between. CDR3 sequence reads: CASSFLGEETQYF. CDR3 bases: TGCGCCAGCAGCTTCCTGGGGGAAGAGACCCAGTACTTC.

The chain joins TRBV5-1 to TRBJ1-5; unclear D gene. CDR1 and CDR2 from the germline V gene are SGHRS and YFSETQ. This CDR3 is 15 amino acids long. The V and J ends lost 0 bases and 6 bases respectively, with 13 bases between them. This CDR3 reads CASSLAGSGGQPQHF. DNA for the CDR3: TGCGCCAGCAGCTTGGCCGGGTCCGGAGGTCAGCCCCAGCATTTT.

V usage is TRBV5-6 and J usage is TRBJ1-4, with no clear D. Germline values: CDR1 SGHDT, CDR2 YYEEEE. The V end was cut by 2 bases, the J end by 0 bases, with 11 bases between. The CDR3 spans 16 residues. CDR3 nucleotides: TGTGCCAGCAGCTTTGGCGGCACTGCAACTAATGAAAAACTGTTTTTT. Amino acids: CASSFGGTATNEKLFF. The full variable domain, in which reference TRBV5-6 and TRBJ1-4 provide the parts outside the CDR3, is DAGVTQSPTHLIKTRGQQVTLRCSPKSGHDTVSWYQQALGQGPQFIFQYYEEEERQRGNFPDRFSGHQFPNYSSELNVNALLLGDSALYLCASSFGGTATNEKLFFGSGTQLSVL.

The chain joins TRBV5-1 to TRBJ2-7; D is unclear. The length of the CDR3 is 14 residues. Deletions cut 1 base from V and 5 bases from J, with 13 bases between. The V gene's germline CDR1 is SGHRS and CDR2 YFSETQ. The CDR3 DNA sequence: TGCGCCAGCAGCTTGCTACATGTTTTCGACGAGCAGTACTTC. Translation: CASSLLHVFDEQYF.

This chain links TRBV27 with TRBJ2-2, with 7 bases that match TRBD1. V lost 6 bases and J lost 4; bases outside the gene matches: 5. The CDR3 has 14 amino acids. From germline, CDR1 is MNHEY and CDR2 SMNVEV (reference sequence). The DNA for the CDR3 is TGTGCCAGCAGAGACAGGGTGAGCACCGGGGAGCTGTTTTTT. Translating gives CASRDRVSTGELFF.

J is TRBJ1-2 and V is TRBV6-5; a weak D match, TRBD1 (5 bases). The CDR3 totals 13 residues. The V gene lost 6 bases and the J gene lost 8 bases, with 16 bases spanning the gap. From germline, CDR1 is MNHEY and CDR2 SVGAGI. Here the CDR3 DNA reads TGTGCCAGCAGCCAGAAACCCAGGGACGGCTACACCTTC. Translating gives CASSQKPRDGYTF.

This chain uses TRBV5-1 with TRBJ2-1; D gene uncertain. The V and J ends lost 0 bases and 4 bases respectively, with 5 bases between them. CDR3 size: 13 residues. In germline, CDR1 is SGHRS, CDR2 YFSETQ. Written as DNA, the CDR3 is TGCGCCAGCAGCTTGGCACGATACAATGAGCAGTTCTTC. This translates into CASSLARYNEQFF.

Written as DNA, the CDR3 is TGTGCCAGCAGCTTCGATCCAACTAATGAAAAACTGTTTTTT. Residues: CASSFDPTNEKLFF. The gene calls are TRBV4-2 and TRBJ1-4; D unresolved. Trimming pared 5 bases from V and 0 bases from J, leaving 7 bases between. CDR3 length: 14 residues. Germline lookup yields CDR1 LGHNA and CDR2 YNFKEQ.

The chain links TRBV18 to TRBJ1-5, with D possibly matching TRBD1 (6 bases). There are 14 residues in the CDR3. The ends were cut back, 3 bases at V and 7 bases at J, with 13 bases in the middle. CDR1 and CDR2 (germline): KGHSH, LQKENI. For the CDR3, the DNA is TGTGCCAGCTCACCTGAGGGGGGTATCCAGCCCCAGCATTTT. It yields the protein CASSPEGGIQPQHF.

In this sample, this clone turned up a few times. This chain links TRBV6-1 with TRBJ2-1; D unresolved. The V gene's germline CDR1 is MNHNS and CDR2 SASEGT. The CDR3 has 15 residues. The V end lost 3 bases, the J end lost 0 bases, and 9 bases lay between the germline ends. CDR3 nucleotides: TGTGCCAGCAGTGATCGAGCGAACTCCTACAATGAGCAGTTCTTC. Encoded protein: CASSDRANSYNEQFF.

The V and J genes are TRBV11-3 and TRBJ2-7, with D possibly TRBD2 on 5 matching bases. The CDR3 loop spans 13 amino acids. The V gene lost 5 bases and the J gene lost 2 bases, with 10 bases spanning the gap. Per germline, CDR1 SGHNT and CDR2 YENEEA. The CDR3 sequence: CASSRTGTYEQYF. The CDR3, as DNA: TGTGCCAGCAGCCGAACCGGGACCTACGAGCAGTACTTC.

The V call is TRBV9, the J call TRBJ2-6; tentatively, D is TRBD1 (5 bases). The CDR3 has 16 amino acids. With 4 bases removed from V and 0 bases from J, the gap between germline ends came to 11 bases. Germline CDR1 reads SGDLS; CDR2 reads YYNGEE. The chain's CDR3 is CASSFQGSSGANVLTF. The CDR3 DNA is TGTGCCAGCAGCTTCCAGGGAAGCTCTGGGGCCAACGTCCTGACTTTC. The variable domain in full, with the rest retrieved from reference TRBV9 and TRBJ2-6, is DSGVTQTPKHLITATGQRVTLRCSPRSGDLSVYWYQQSLDQGLQFLIQYYNGEERAKGNILERFSAQQFPDLHSELNLSSLELGDSALYFCASSFQGSSGANVLTFGAGSRLTVL.